Each of the 8 T cell receptor beta chains below was sequenced from the same sample in a study of cytomegalovirus exposure and HLA in healthy donors. The PCR used 60 Vbeta and 13 Jbeta primers. TCRdb's copy holds only in-frame clones and misses some; the assay was immunoSEQ multiplex PCR. The table lists 95,000 to 100,000 clones, approximately 75% of them singletons. The sequenced sample was PBMCs. These receptors were collected from a woman aged 40 to 50 in good health and CMV-seronegative.

The CDR3 bases are TGTGCCAGCAGTGAACTGGGGGGTCACGGGATCACGGAAAAACTGTTTTTT. Translation: CASSELGGHGITEKLFF. V and J are TRBV9 and TRBJ1-4; perhaps TRBD1 as D (5 bases). CDR1 SGDLS and CDR2 YYNGEE come from the germline V gene. Between the trimmed V and J ends, which lost 5 bases and 8 bases, there was a span of 25 bases. The CDR3 totals 17 residues.

This chain links TRBV4-2 with TRBJ1-1, with D perhaps TRBD1 (5 bases). The CDR3 extends over 14 amino acids. V was cut by 2 bases and J by 7 bases, with 14 bases left in between. CDR1 is LGHNA, CDR2 YNFKEQ, per germline. The CDR3, as DNA: TGTGCCAGCAGCCAACGGGACTCCTCTGTTGAAGCTTTCTTT. This translates into CASSQRDSSVEAFF.

This rearrangement joins TRBV6-5 to TRBJ2-7; D is possibly TRBD1 (5 bases). Germline assignment: CDR1 MNHEY and CDR2 SVGAGI. The CDR3 consists of 14 residues. The V end lost 0 bases, the J end lost 4 bases, and 10 bases lay between the germline ends. The chain's CDR3 is CASSYSEAGYEQYF. The CDR3 bases are TGTGCCAGCAGTTACTCCGAGGCAGGGTACGAGCAGTACTTC.

The genes are TRBV27 and TRBJ1-5, with a possible D match to TRBD1 (5 bases). Germline V gives CDR1 MNHEY, CDR2 SMNVEV (reference sequence). The CDR3 totals 16 residues. The V end lost 2 bases, the J end lost 5 bases, and 16 bases lay between the germline ends. The CDR3 sequence is CASSLSGQGRDQPQHF. The DNA of the CDR3 is TGTGCCAGCAGTTTAAGTGGGCAGGGTAGGGATCAGCCCCAGCATTTT.

The chain is built from TRBV25-1 and TRBJ2-1, with 9 positions matching TRBD2. V trimming: 7 bases; J trimming: 8 bases; junction bases outside the gene matches: 9. In germline, CDR1 is MGHDK, CDR2 SYGVNS. The length of the CDR3 is 14 residues. CDR3 residues: CASTTAGGWDEQFF. In DNA form, the CDR3 reads TGTGCCAGCACCACAGCGGGAGGTTGGGATGAGCAGTTCTTC.

The chain joins TRBV28 to TRBJ1-1; tentatively, D is TRBD1 (5 bases). The CDR3 totals 18 residues. Looked up from germline, CDR1 is MDHEN and CDR2 is SYDVKM. Trimming left V 0 bases short and J 2 bases short, with 19 bases between. The CDR3 spells CASSLWSQGPESNTEAFF. The CDR3 DNA reads as TGTGCCAGCAGTTTATGGTCCCAGGGTCCGGAATCAAACACTGAAGCTTTCTTT.

The chain couples TRBV4-1 to TRBJ1-1; the D gene is possibly TRBD1 (6 bases). Per the germline V gene, CDR1 is MGHRA and CDR2 is YSYEKL. The V gene lost 3 bases and the J gene lost 4 bases, with 12 bases spanning the gap. This CDR3 region has 14 residues. CDR3 nucleotide sequence: TGCGCCAGCAGCCAGGGGGGGACAATCACTGAAGCTTTCTTT. Protein product: CASSQGGTITEAFF.

This chain connects TRBV13 to TRBJ2-7, with 8 bases fitting TRBD1. Germline V gene data show CDR1 as PRHDT and CDR2 as FYEKMQ (reference sequence). CDR3 size: 12 residues. V trimming: 5 bases; J trimming: 5 bases; junction bases outside the gene matches: 2. Here the CDR3 DNA reads TGTGCCAGCAGCCGGACAGGGAACGAGCAGTACTTC. This sequence encodes CASSRTGNEQYF.